This entry is about one T cell receptor beta chain. This entry comes from a study of blood T cell repertoires in COVID-19. Overall study: There were acute and convalescent COVID-19 samples, and they came from the United States, Italy and Spain. The analysed material was cDNA or gDNA that came from T cells, B-cell-depleted T cells, or PBMCs.

The CDR3 is 17 residues long. Germline CDR1 reads MGHRA; CDR2 reads YSYEKL. V trimming: 0 bases; J trimming: 3 bases; junction bases outside the gene matches: 5. Authors' processing steps: How many nucleated cells were present was estimated from reference gene primer amplification. Using immunoSEQ multiplex PCR, the repertoire was profiled, and TCRdb retains in-frame clones only, with some absent. The DNA was the basis for D and trimming; V, J and clone size are from that table. The sample lists 250,000 to 300,000 clones, over 70% seen once, with about 3% in the top ten. Sequenced: peripheral blood. The source is an elderly woman with acute or convalescent COVID-19. The chain uses TRBV4-1 and TRBJ2-2; 9 bases line up with TRBD1. CDR3 bases: TGCGCCAGCAGCCAAGATGTCGGGACAGGGCACACCGGGGAGCTGTTTTTT. The encoded protein is CASSQDVGTGHTGELFF.